The following is a T cell receptor beta chain sequence with its context. Its specificity is not known. The sort gate was single viable CD3+CD4+CD8-CD45RO+ cells for memory CD4+ T cells. The data are from a study of memory CD4+ T cells and cytomegalovirus serostatus. General study points: CD4+ memory repertoires contained about 40% of the roughly 150 reported CMV TCRbeta sequences.

The length of the CDR3 is 14 residues. Germline values: CDR1 KGHSH, CDR2 LQKENI. The germline V and J ends were trimmed by 2 bases and 6 bases, with 14 bases remaining between them. This table comes from immunoSEQ multiplex PCR, and its TCRdb copy is limited to in-frame clones, with some not included. The sample carries tens of thousands of clones, more than 65% recorded once. Sequenced: memory CD4+ T cells from blood. J is TRBJ2-7 and V is TRBV18, with D perhaps TRBD1 or TRBD2 (5 bases each). This receptor was identified in an adult in good health and CMV-seronegative. The CDR3 DNA follows: TGTGCCAGCTCACCAGGGTTGTGGGGGAGCGAGCAGTACTTC. It codes for CASSPGLWGSEQYF.